This is a list of T cell receptor beta chains from one sample in a study of shared clonotypes between healthy human individuals. TCRdb keeps only in-frame clones here, not all; method: immunoSEQ multiplex PCR. The profile shows about 1,900,000 clones, about 95% of them singletons. The material sequenced was naive CD8+ T cells sorted from blood. These receptors all come from a man in his late teens or twenties in good health. The CDR3 runs from the conserved cysteine through the conserved F or W. Each record gives: V gene, clone size, J gene, D gene, CDR3 DNA, CDR3 protein. A D gene is named only where the DNA matches it firmly. The size entry is marked missing in some rows and otherwise reads once, few, many or a size class.

V: TRBV7-9; size: .; J: TRBJ2-3; D: TRBD1; DNA: TGTGCCAGCAGCTCCGGGACAGCGTTAGAGCAGTATTTT; CDR3: CASSSGTALEQYF
V: TRBV13; size: .; J: TRBJ2-1; D: .; DNA: TGTGCCAGCAGCAGCTCGCCCGGGGGCGATGAGCAGTTCTTC; CDR3: CASSSSPGGDEQFF
V: TRBV27; size: .; J: TRBJ1-1; D: .; DNA: TGTGCCAGCAGTTATGGGGGGGTTAACACTGAAGCTTTCTTT; CDR3: CASSYGGVNTEAFF
V: TRBV10-3; size: .; J: TRBJ2-5; D: .; DNA: TGTGCCATCAGCACGGACAGCCAAGAGACCCAGTACTTC; CDR3: CAISTDSQETQYF
V: TRBV5-6; size: .; J: TRBJ1-1; D: .; DNA: TGTGCCAGCAGCGCAGTAGGGGCGGGGAACACTGAAGCTTTCTTT; CDR3: CASSAVGAGNTEAFF
V: TRBV10-2; size: .; J: TRBJ1-2; D: TRBD1; DNA: TGCGCCAGCAGTGATTCAGGGGGCGATGGCTACACCTTC; CDR3: CASSDSGGDGYTF
V: TRBV9; size: .; J: TRBJ2-7; D: .; DNA: TGTGCCAGCAGCGTAGGTGGGTCCGAGCAGTACTTC; CDR3: CASSVGGSEQYF
V: TRBV30; size: .; J: TRBJ1-4; D: .; DNA: TGTGCCTGGAGTTCCTGGGGACCTAATGAAAAACTGTTTTTT; CDR3: CAWSSWGPNEKLFF
V: TRBV7-9; size: .; J: TRBJ2-1; D: .; DNA: TGTGCCAGCAGCTTAGTGTATCTGGGTGGCGGGACTTACAATGAGCAGTTCTTC; CDR3: CASSLVYLGGGTYNEQFF
V: TRBV6-1; size: .; J: TRBJ2-7; D: TRBD2; DNA: TGTGCCAGCAGTGAGCGAGGACTAGCGCGTCACGCCATCAACTACGAGCAGTACTTC; CDR3: CASSERGLARHAINYEQYF
V: TRBV9; size: .; J: TRBJ2-3; D: .; DNA: TGTGCCAGCAGCGGGGGGCCAGATACGCAGTATTTT; CDR3: CASSGGPDTQYF
V: TRBV30; size: .; J: TRBJ1-1; D: .; DNA: TGTGCCTGGGGAAGGAACACTGAAGCTTTCTTT; CDR3: CAWGRNTEAFF
V: TRBV9; size: .; J: TRBJ1-2; D: .; DNA: TGTGCCAGCAGCGGCACAGGATTTCCTTTTGAGTACTATGGCTACACCTTC; CDR3: CASSGTGFPFEYYGYTF
V: TRBV21-1; size: once; J: TRBJ2-7; D: .; DNA: TGTGCCAGCAGCAACGGGCAGTACTTC; CDR3: CASSNGQYF
V: TRBV7-9; size: .; J: TRBJ2-1; D: .; DNA: TGTGCCAGCAGATTAGGACCCGTTGCTGAGCAGTTCTTC; CDR3: CASRLGPVAEQFF
V: TRBV5-6; size: .; J: TRBJ2-3; D: .; DNA: TGTGCCAGCAGCTTTTCGGTTGGGGCAGATACGCAGTATTTT; CDR3: CASSFSVGADTQYF
V: TRBV28; size: .; J: TRBJ1-2; D: .; DNA: TGTGCCAGCAGCCCAATAGACTACGCACAGGGAAGTGAAGGCTACACCTTC; CDR3: CASSPIDYAQGSEGYTF
V: TRBV6-1; size: .; J: TRBJ2-7; D: .; DNA: TGTGCCAGCAGTGAAGGGGAGCTATACGAGCAGTACTTC; CDR3: CASSEGELYEQYF
V: TRBV7-6; size: .; J: TRBJ2-7; D: .; DNA: TGTGCCAGCAGCCCCACAACAGGGCCCACCTCCTACGAGCAGTACTTC; CDR3: CASSPTTGPTSYEQYF
V: TRBV30; size: .; J: TRBJ1-5; D: .; DNA: TGTGCCTGGAGACGGGTTCAGCCCCAGCATTTT; CDR3: CAWRRVQPQHF
V: TRBV2; size: .; J: TRBJ2-7; D: .; DNA: TGTGCCAGCCCACATCCCCGCCGCGACAGTGCCTACGAGCAGTACTTC; CDR3: CASPHPRRDSAYEQYF
V: TRBV4-1; size: .; J: TRBJ2-7; D: .; DNA: TGCGCCAGCAGCCAAGTTGCTTTTTCCTACGAGCAGTACTTC; CDR3: CASSQVAFSYEQYF
V: TRBV9; size: few; J: TRBJ2-7; D: .; DNA: TGTGCCAGCAGCGTAGGGGGCAACTCCTACGAGCAGTACTTC; CDR3: CASSVGGNSYEQYF
V: TRBV10-2; size: .; J: TRBJ1-5; D: .; DNA: TGCGCCAGCAGTGAGTCGTTAGGTACAGCCGCAAAATGGCCCCAGCATTTT; CDR3: CASSESLGTAAKWPQHF
V: TRBV29-1; size: .; J: TRBJ2-3; D: .; DNA: TGCAGCGTTGAGGGGCTTTCAAGCACAGATACGCAGTATTTT; CDR3: CSVEGLSSTDTQYF
V: TRBV18; size: .; J: TRBJ2-2; D: TRBD2; DNA: TGTGCCAGCTCACCCCTAGCGGGAGTCGGTAACGGGGAGCTGTTTTTT; CDR3: CASSPLAGVGNGELFF
V: TRBV30; size: .; J: TRBJ2-2; D: TRBD2; DNA: TGTGCCTGGAGTGTCCCTAGCGGGACCGGGGAGCTGTTTTTT; CDR3: CAWSVPSGTGELFF
V: TRBV10-3; size: .; J: TRBJ2-2; D: TRBD1; DNA: TGTGCCACCGGGACAGTCAACACCGGGGAGCTGTTTTTT; CDR3: CATGTVNTGELFF
V: TRBV7-7; size: .; J: TRBJ2-3; D: TRBD1; DNA: TGTGCTAGCAGCTTTGGACAGGCTAGCACAGATACGCAGTATTTT; CDR3: CASSFGQASTDTQYF
V: TRBV6-5; size: .; J: TRBJ2-7; D: TRBD2; DNA: TGTGCCAGCAGTTACTCGTCTAGCGGGAGGGCCTACGAGCAGTACTTC; CDR3: CASSYSSSGRAYEQYF
V: TRBV29-1; size: once; J: TRBJ2-5; D: TRBD2; DNA: TGCAGCGTTGAAACGTCAGCTGGAGCTAGCGGTAGCCCCCAAGAGACCCAGTACTTC; CDR3: CSVETSAGASGSPQETQYF
V: TRBV4-1; size: .; J: TRBJ1-4; D: .; DNA: TGCGCCAGCAGCCATAACTTGGATGAAAAACTGTTTTTT; CDR3: CASSHNLDEKLFF
V: TRBV25-1; size: .; J: TRBJ1-1; D: .; DNA: TGTGCCAGCAGTTTCTACACTGAAGCTTTCTTT; CDR3: CASSFYTEAFF
V: TRBV6-1; size: once; J: TRBJ2-7; D: .; DNA: TGTGCCAGCAGTGAATTAAAGGGCGTTTTGGACAGACCGACCTACGAGCAGTACTTC; CDR3: CASSELKGVLDRPTYEQYF
V: TRBV5-6; size: .; J: TRBJ1-2; D: TRBD1; DNA: TGTGCCAGCAGCTTCCTTACAGGGGTGGGAGGCTACACCTTC; CDR3: CASSFLTGVGGYTF
V: TRBV6-5; size: .; J: TRBJ2-3; D: TRBD1; DNA: TGTGCCAGCAGTTACTTGACAGGGGGGGATACGCAGTATTTT; CDR3: CASSYLTGGDTQYF
V: TRBV27; size: .; J: TRBJ2-3; D: .; DNA: TGTGCCAGCAGTTTTTATTCTAGCGCCACAGATACGCAGTATTTT; CDR3: CASSFYSSATDTQYF
V: TRBV6-5; size: .; J: TRBJ1-1; D: TRBD1; DNA: TGTGCCAGCAGCTCCGGGACAGGGGGCCCTGAAGCTTTCTTT; CDR3: CASSSGTGGPEAFF
V: TRBV10-2; size: .; J: TRBJ2-7; D: .; DNA: TGCGCCAGCAAGCTAGCGCCCGCCTACGAGCAGTACTTC; CDR3: CASKLAPAYEQYF
V: TRBV28; size: .; J: TRBJ2-3; D: .; DNA: TGTGCCAGCAGTTTAAGGGAGAGCACAGATACGCAGTATTTT; CDR3: CASSLRESTDTQYF
V: TRBV5-6; size: .; J: TRBJ2-7; D: TRBD1; DNA: TGTGCCAGCAGCCTGGGACAGCACTACGAGCAGTACTTC; CDR3: CASSLGQHYEQYF
V: TRBV6-5; size: .; J: TRBJ2-7; D: TRBD1; DNA: TGTGCCAGCAGACAGGGGGCAATTTACGAGCAGTACTTC; CDR3: CASRQGAIYEQYF
V: TRBV25-1; size: once; J: TRBJ2-7; D: .; DNA: TGTGCCAGCAGTGAATATGGGGATCCCTACGAGCAGTACTTC; CDR3: CASSEYGDPYEQYF
V: TRBV18; size: .; J: TRBJ2-3; D: .; DNA: TGTGCCAGCTCACCGCGGACTCTTTCTGCAGATACGCAGTATTTT; CDR3: CASSPRTLSADTQYF
V: TRBV6-4; size: .; J: TRBJ2-7; D: .; DNA: TGTGCCAGCAGTGACGGTGTGGGCGAGCAGTACTTC; CDR3: CASSDGVGEQYF
V: TRBV9; size: .; J: TRBJ2-5; D: TRBD2; DNA: TGTGCCAGCAGCGTAGGATCTAGCGGTTGGGAGACCCAGTACTTC; CDR3: CASSVGSSGWETQYF
V: TRBV6-5; size: .; J: TRBJ2-7; D: .; DNA: TGTGCCAGCAGTTCGGGGGTGGGCTACGAGCAGTACTTC; CDR3: CASSSGVGYEQYF
V: TRBV7-8; size: .; J: TRBJ1-1; D: .; DNA: TGTGCCAGCACCCCTTGGGCAGGGGAAGGGACTGAAGCTTTCTTT; CDR3: CASTPWAGEGTEAFF
V: TRBV5-5; size: .; J: TRBJ2-2; D: .; DNA: TGTGCCAGCAGCTCAGACAGACACCCGAACACCGGGGAGCTGTTTTTT; CDR3: CASSSDRHPNTGELFF
V: TRBV13; size: .; J: TRBJ2-5; D: .; DNA: TGTGCCAGCAGCTTAAAGCGTACTCAAGAGACCCAGTACTTC; CDR3: CASSLKRTQETQYF
V: TRBV28; size: .; J: TRBJ1-2; D: TRBD1; DNA: TGTGCCAGCAGTTTACGGGACAGGGGGCTTTATGGCTATGGCTACACCTTC; CDR3: CASSLRDRGLYGYGYTF
V: TRBV6-5; size: .; J: TRBJ2-3; D: TRBD1; DNA: TGTGCCAGCAGTTCCCTGGGACAGGGCACAGATACGCAGTATTTT; CDR3: CASSSLGQGTDTQYF